Listed here are 3 T cell receptor beta chains from one sample, sequenced in a study of blood T cells in healthy people across ages. Alongside a J-beta primer mix, a sample-barcoded 5' primer served in a second PCR lasting roughly 6 to 11 cycles. One entry per CDR3 protein, called by TCRdb with MiXCR from the 5' RACE reads. This table holds some 750,000 distinct CDR3 sequences, about 24% found once. The sequenced material came from blood. Receptors were obtained from a man between 65 and 85 years old in good health.

The chain is built from TRBV20-1 and TRBJ2-1; no reliable D call. The CDR3 covers 14 residues. Germline V CDR1 and CDR2: DFQATT, SNEGSKA (reference sequence). The V gene lost 5 bases and the J gene lost 0 bases, with 11 bases spanning the gap. The CDR3 sequence is CSAHLGTSYNEQFF. The CDR3 nucleotides read TGCAGTGCTCACCTCGGAACCTCCTACAATGAGCAGTTCTTC.

This clonotype has a handful of counts. The chain employs TRBV3-1 and TRBJ1-2; possible D gene TRBD1, 5 bases. V lost 3 bases, J lost 2 bases, and 13 bases lay in between. CDR3 length: 15 amino acids. Germline-derived CDR1 and CDR2 are LGHDT and YNNKEL (reference sequence). The CDR3 DNA follows: TGTGCCAGCAGCCAGTCATTCAGGGAAAACTATGGCTACACCTTC. Its protein is CASSQSFRENYGYTF.

The CDR3 sequence is CSARETPGQRYNEQFF. Written as DNA, the CDR3 is TGCAGTGCTAGAGAAACACCGGGACAGCGCTACAATGAGCAGTTCTTC. The rearrangement links TRBV20-1 to TRBJ2-1, with TRBD1 matching over 7 bases. CDR1 and CDR2 from the germline V gene are DFQATT and SNEGSKA (reference sequence). V lost 0 bases, J lost 3 bases, and 8 bases stayed unmatched. The CDR3 has 16 residues.